Following are 2 T cell receptor beta chains from one sample sequenced in a study of monozygotic twins with cystic fibrosis. TCRdb's copy holds only in-frame clones and misses some; the assay was immunoSEQ multiplex PCR. The sample includes around 30,000 clones, around four fifths of them seen just once. The sequencing input was blood. These receptors came from a girl aged 2 to 10 with cystic fibrosis.

This chain links TRBV6-5 with TRBJ1-1; D is possibly TRBD1 (6 bases). The CDR3 covers 13 residues. The germline gives CDR1 MNHEY, CDR2 SVGAGI. V dropped 6 bases and J dropped 4 bases, with 12 bases sitting between them. The CDR3 here is CASSLSRGTEAFF. The CDR3 nucleotides are TGTGCCAGCAGCCTAAGCAGGGGCACTGAAGCTTTCTTT.

The rearrangement joins TRBV11-3 to TRBJ2-1; 8 bases map to TRBD2. V was clipped by 2 bases and J by 10 bases; unmatched bases: 10. The CDR3 loop spans 15 amino acids. Germline CDR1 and CDR2: SGHNT and YENEEA. This CDR3 reads CASSLTRGRGGEQFF. The CDR3 DNA sequence: TGTGCCAGCAGCTTAACCCGCGGACGGGGGGGAGAGCAGTTCTTC.